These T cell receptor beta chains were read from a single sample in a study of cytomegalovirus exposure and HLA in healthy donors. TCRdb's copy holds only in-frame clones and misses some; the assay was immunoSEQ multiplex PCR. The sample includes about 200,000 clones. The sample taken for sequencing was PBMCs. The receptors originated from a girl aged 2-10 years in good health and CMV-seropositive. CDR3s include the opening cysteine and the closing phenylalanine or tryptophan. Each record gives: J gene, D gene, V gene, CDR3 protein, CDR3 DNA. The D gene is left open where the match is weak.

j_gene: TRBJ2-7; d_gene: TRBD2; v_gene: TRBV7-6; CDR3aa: CASSPGTSGTLEQYF; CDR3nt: TGTGCCAGCAGCCCTGGGACTAGCGGGACCCTGGAGCAGTACTTC
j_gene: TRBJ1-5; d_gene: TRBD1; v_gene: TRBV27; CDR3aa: CASSRVQTGTSYSNQPQHF; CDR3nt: TGTGCCAGCAGCCGTGTGCAGACAGGGACCTCATATAGCAATCAGCCCCAGCATTTT
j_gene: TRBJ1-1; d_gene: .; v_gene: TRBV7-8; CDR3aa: CASSSVTGYTTEAFF; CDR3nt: TGTGCCAGCAGCTCAGTGACAGGTTACACCACTGAAGCTTTCTTT
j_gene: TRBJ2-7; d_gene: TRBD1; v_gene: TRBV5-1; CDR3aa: CASSPGQGPEQYF; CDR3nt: TGCGCCAGCAGTCCCGGACAGGGCCCCGAGCAGTACTTC
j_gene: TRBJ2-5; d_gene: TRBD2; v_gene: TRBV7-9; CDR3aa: CASSPAGDRGETQYF; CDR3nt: TGTGCCAGCAGCCCAGCGGGAGACCGGGGGGAGACCCAGTACTTC
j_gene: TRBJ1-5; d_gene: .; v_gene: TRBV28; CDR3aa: CASSSPLYRARNQPQHF; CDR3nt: TGTGCCAGCAGTTCTCCTTTATACAGGGCCCGCAATCAGCCCCAGCATTTT
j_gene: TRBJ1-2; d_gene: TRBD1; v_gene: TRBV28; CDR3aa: CASSPSHRGGGYTF; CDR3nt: TGTGCCAGCAGCCCCAGTCACAGGGGGGGCGGCTACACCTTC
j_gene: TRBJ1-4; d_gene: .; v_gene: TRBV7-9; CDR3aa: CASSLMPQGTNEKLFF; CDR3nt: TGTGCCAGCAGCTTAATGCCCCAGGGGACTAATGAAAAACTGTTTTTT
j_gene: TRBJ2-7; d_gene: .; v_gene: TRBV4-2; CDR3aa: CASSQDLGRGEQYF; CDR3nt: TGTGCCAGCAGCCAAGATCTAGGCAGGGGCGAGCAGTACTTC
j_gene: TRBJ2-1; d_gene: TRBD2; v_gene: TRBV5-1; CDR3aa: CASSWQTSDEQFF; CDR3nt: TGCGCCAGCAGCTGGCAGACTAGCGATGAGCAGTTCTTC
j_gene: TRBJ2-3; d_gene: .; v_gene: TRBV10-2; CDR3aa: CASSRTDTQYF; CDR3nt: TGCGCCAGCAGTCGGACAGATACGCAGTATTTT
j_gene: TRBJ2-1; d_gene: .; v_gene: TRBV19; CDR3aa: CASTKDPGHSYNEQFF; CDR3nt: TGTGCCAGTACTAAGGACCCGGGACACTCCTACAATGAGCAGTTCTTC
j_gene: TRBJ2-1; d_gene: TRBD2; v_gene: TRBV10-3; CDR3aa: CAIWDTTSGWEQFF; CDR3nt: TGTGCCATATGGGACACGACTAGCGGTTGGGAGCAGTTCTTC
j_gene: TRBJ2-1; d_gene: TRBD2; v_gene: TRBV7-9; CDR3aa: CASSSPGLAGGRGVQFF; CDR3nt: TGTGCCAGCAGCTCCCCGGGACTAGCGGGAGGGCGGGGGGTGCAGTTCTTC
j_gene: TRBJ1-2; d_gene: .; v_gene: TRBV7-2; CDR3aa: CASSSQGRGYTF; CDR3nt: TGTGCCAGCAGCTCACAGGGTCGGGGCTACACCTTC
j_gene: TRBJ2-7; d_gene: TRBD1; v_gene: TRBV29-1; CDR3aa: CSVAHNRGSYEQYF; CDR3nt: TGCAGCGTTGCCCACAACAGGGGGTCCTACGAGCAGTACTTC
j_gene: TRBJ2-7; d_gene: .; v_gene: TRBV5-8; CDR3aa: CASSRLRGTRREQYF; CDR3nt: TGTGCCAGCAGCCGCCTCAGGGGCACCAGGAGAGAGCAGTACTTC
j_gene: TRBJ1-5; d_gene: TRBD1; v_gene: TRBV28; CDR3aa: CASRRGQGNQPQHF; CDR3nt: TGTGCCAGCAGAAGAGGACAGGGCAATCAGCCCCAGCATTTT